The 26 T cell receptor beta chains reported below all come from one sample, sequenced in a study of blood T cell repertoires in COVID-19. Assay used: immunoSEQ multiplex PCR; TCRdb lists only in-frame clones, some missing. The data hold approximately 63,000 clones, with about nine tenths observed a single time. The source material was peripheral blood. These receptors came from a woman of 80 years or more with acute or convalescent COVID-19.

The rearrangement links TRBV4-2 to TRBJ2-4, with a possible D match to TRBD2 (6 bases). Germline V gene lookup returns CDR1 LGHNA and CDR2 YNFKEQ. CDR3 length equals 15 residues. The ends were cut back, 0 bases at V and 1 base at J, with 7 bases in the middle. For the CDR3, the DNA is TGTGCCAGCAGCCAAGATCGGGAGGCCAAAAACATTCAGTACTTC. This encodes CASSQDREAKNIQYF.

The CDR3 nucleotides are TGTGCCAGCAGCTTGCCGGTCGCTCAGGGGCTTGGCACAGATACGCAGTATTTT. It yields the protein CASSLPVAQGLGTDTQYF. The chain couples TRBV5-6 to TRBJ2-3, with D tentatively TRBD1 (6 bases). CDR3 length: 18 amino acids. Germline values: CDR1 SGHDT, CDR2 YYEEEE. V was cut by 1 base and J by 1 base, with 19 bases left in between.

V and J are TRBV27 and TRBJ1-4, with D maybe TRBD1 (6 bases). Germline CDR1 and CDR2: MNHEY and SMNVEV (reference sequence). The length of the CDR3 is 14 residues. The V end lost 5 bases, the J end lost 5 bases, and 12 bases lay between the germline ends. The CDR3 is CASSQTGNNEKLFF. Written as DNA, the CDR3 is TGTGCCAGCAGTCAAACAGGGAACAATGAAAAACTGTTTTTT.

Written as DNA, the CDR3 is TGTGCCAGCAGCTTAGACAACAGAAACTATGGCTACACCTTC. It yields the protein CASSLDNRNYGYTF. The V and J genes are TRBV7-2 and TRBJ1-2; D gene uncertain. Between the trimmed V and J ends, which lost 1 base and 2 bases, there was a span of 8 bases. Germline V gives CDR1 SGHTA, CDR2 FQGNSA. The CDR3 contains 14 residues. The variable domain in full, completed from reference TRBV7-2 and TRBJ1-2, reads GAGVSQSPSNKVTEKGKDVELRCDPISGHTALYWYRQSLGQGLEFLIYFQGNSAPDKSGLPSDRFSAERTGGSVSTLTIQRTQQEDSAVYLCASSLDNRNYGYTFGSGTRLTVV.

The V and J genes are TRBV7-9 and TRBJ1-4; no clear D. V was trimmed by 3 bases and J by 2 bases, leaving 10 bases between them. CDR3 size: 15 residues. Germline V gene lookup returns CDR1 SEHNR and CDR2 FQNEAQ (reference sequence). CDR3 protein: CASSLVAGTNEKLFF. CDR3 DNA: TGTGCCAGCAGCTTGGTGGCGGGGACTAATGAAAAACTGTTTTTT. Full variable domain (outside the CDR3, taken from reference TRBV7-9 and TRBJ1-4): DTGVSQNPRHKITKRGQNVTFRCDPISEHNRLYWYRQTLGQGPEFLTYFQNEAQLEKSRLLSDRFSAERPKGSFSTLEIQRTEQGDSAMYLCASSLVAGTNEKLFFGSGTQLSVL.

This clone was found a few times. The chain joins TRBV11-3 to TRBJ2-3; 8 nucleotides align to TRBD1. CDR1 is SGHNT, CDR2 YENEEA, per germline. This CDR3 is 17 amino acids long. Trimming cost V 3 bases and J 1 base; bases outside gene matches: 9. The CDR3 nucleotides are TGTGCCAGCAGCTTTCAAGGACAGGGCGGGGGCACAGATACGCAGTATTTT. This encodes CASSFQGQGGGTDTQYF.

This clone appeared a single time. The chain employs TRBV7-2 and TRBJ2-2; TRBD1 agrees at 10 bases. Germline V gene data show CDR1 as SGHTA and CDR2 as FQGNSA. Losses at the gene ends were 5 bases for V and 4 bases for J; bases not matched to a gene: 7. CDR3 length: 16 residues. The CDR3 here is CASSGGGQGVTGELFF. As DNA, the CDR3 is TGTGCCAGCAGCGGGGGAGGACAGGGGGTCACCGGGGAGCTGTTTTTT. The whole variable domain, filled in from reference TRBV7-2 and TRBJ2-2, reads GAGVSQSPSNKVTEKGKDVELRCDPISGHTALYWYRQSLGQGLEFLIYFQGNSAPDKSGLPSDRFSAERTGGSVSTLTIQRTQQEDSAVYLCASSGGGQGVTGELFFGEGSRLTVL.

The rearrangement uses TRBV5-5 and TRBJ2-3; TRBD1 is a possible D gene (5 bases). Trimming stripped 2 bases from V and 4 bases from J, with 14 bases between. In germline, CDR1 is SGHKS, CDR2 YYEKEE (reference sequence). The CDR3 spans 15 residues. Written as DNA, the CDR3 is TGTGCCAGCAGCTTCTCTTGGACAACTTCAGATACGCAGTATTTT. This gives the protein CASSFSWTTSDTQYF.

This rearrangement joins TRBV2 to TRBJ2-2, with 10 bases aligning to TRBD2. The CDR3 contains 18 residues. The germline V gene encodes CDR1 SNHLY and CDR2 FYNNEI. The ends lost 4 bases at V and 1 base at J; junction bases unmatched: 9. CDR3 sequence: CASSVLGSGGLNTGELFF. The CDR3 coding sequence is TGTGCCAGCAGTGTTCTGGGTAGCGGGGGGCTGAACACCGGGGAGCTGTTTTTT.

J is TRBJ1-1 and V is TRBV19, with a possible D match to TRBD1 (5 bases). V shed 5 bases and J shed 0 bases, with 13 bases lying between them. Germline V lookup: CDR1 LNHDA, CDR2 SQIVND (reference sequence). The CDR3 contains 15 residues. The CDR3 sequence is CASSPRTDMNTEAFF. The CDR3, as DNA: TGTGCCAGTAGTCCACGGACGGACATGAACACTGAAGCTTTCTTT. Supplemented by reference TRBV19 and TRBJ1-1, the full variable domain reads DGGITQSPKYLFRKEGQNVTLSCEQNLNHDAMYWYRQDPGQGLRLIYYSQIVNDFQKGDIAEGYSVSREKKESFPLTVTSAQKNPTAFYLCASSPRTDMNTEAFFGQGTRLTVV.

This clone has more than one count but fewer than ten. The V and J genes are TRBV24-1 and TRBJ2-5; D unresolved. This CDR3 has 13 residues. In germline, CDR1 is KGHDR, CDR2 SFDVKD. Trimming stripped 3 bases from V and 3 bases from J, with 7 bases between. The CDR3 loop is CATSDQFKETQYF. CDR3 DNA sequence: TGTGCCACCAGTGATCAGTTTAAAGAGACCCAGTACTTC.

The chain is built from TRBV5-1 and TRBJ2-7; D possibly corresponds to TRBD2 (7 bases). This CDR3 has 15 amino acids. Germline CDR1 SGHRS, CDR2 YFSETQ. With 3 bases removed from V and 1 base from J, the gap between germline ends came to 14 bases. The CDR3 sequence: CASSSGEGVSYEQYF. Here the CDR3 DNA reads TGCGCCAGCAGCTCCGGGGAGGGGGTATCCTACGAGCAGTACTTC.

The CDR3, as DNA: TGTGCCACCAGCAGAGAACCGACAGGGACAGATACGCAGTATTTT. It encodes CATSREPTGTDTQYF. The J gene is TRBJ2-3, the V gene TRBV15; TRBD1 aligns across 7 bases. This CDR3 has 15 residues. The V gene end was trimmed by 0 bases and the J gene end by 3 bases; junction bases not matched to a gene: 3. CDR1 is LNHNV and CDR2 is YYDKDF in the germline V gene (reference sequence).

The chain employs TRBV5-4 and TRBJ2-5; D gene uncertain. The CDR3 covers 13 residues. The germline gives CDR1 SGHNT, CDR2 YYREEE (reference sequence). V dropped 0 bases and J dropped 2 bases, with 5 bases sitting between them. CDR3 sequence (DNA): TGTGCCAGCAGCTTGGCCCGGCAAGAGACCCAGTACTTC. Translating it yields CASSLARQETQYF.

The CDR3 spells CASSQVGLARSPDTQYF. CDR3 bases: TGCGCCAGCAGCCAAGTAGGGCTAGCGCGGAGCCCAGATACGCAGTATTTT. The rearrangement links TRBV4-1 to TRBJ2-3; perhaps TRBD2 as D (6 bases). The CDR3 consists of 17 residues. CDR1 MGHRA and CDR2 YSYEKL come from the germline V gene. With 1 base removed from V and 4 bases from J, the gap between germline ends came to 18 bases.

The chain employs TRBV5-1 and TRBJ1-1; D call uncertain. The length of the CDR3 is 14 residues. Deletions cut 3 bases from V and 1 base from J, with 10 bases between. CDR1 is SGHRS and CDR2 is YFSETQ in the germline V gene. CDR3 sequence: CASSSYRGNTEAFF. CDR3 DNA: TGCGCCAGCAGCTCCTATCGGGGGAACACTGAAGCTTTCTTT. Using reference TRBV5-1 and TRBJ1-1 for the parts outside the CDR3, the full variable domain is KAGVTQTPRYLIKTRGQQVTLSCSPISGHRSVSWYQQTPGQGLQFLFEYFSETQRNKGNFPGRFSGRQFSNSRSEMNVSTLELGDSALYLCASSSYRGNTEAFFGQGTRLTVV.

The V call is TRBV24-1, the J call TRBJ2-2, with 8 bases fitting TRBD1. V lost 4 bases, J lost 5 bases, and 11 bases stayed unmatched. The CDR3 has 17 amino acids. The V gene's germline CDR1 is KGHDR and CDR2 SFDVKD. The CDR3 region is CATSDPQTGGTTGELFF. The DNA for the CDR3 is TGTGCCACCAGTGACCCTCAAACAGGGGGGACGACCGGGGAGCTGTTTTTT.

The V gene is TRBV28, the J gene TRBJ2-6, with 11 bases that match TRBD1. The V and J ends lost 7 bases and 4 bases, in that order; junction bases with no gene match: 9. This CDR3 contains 17 residues. Germline V gene data show CDR1 as MDHEN and CDR2 as SYDVKM. The CDR3 DNA reads TGTGCCAGCACCCCCCGGGACAGGGGGTTCGGGGCCAACGTCCTGACTTTC. Protein sequence: CASTPRDRGFGANVLTF. The full variable domain, in which reference TRBV28 and TRBJ2-6 provide the parts outside the CDR3, is DVKVTQSSRYLVKRTGEKVFLECVQDMDHENMFWYRQDPGLGLRLIYFSYDVKMKEKGDIPEGYSVSREKKERFSLILESASTNQTSMYLCASTPRDRGFGANVLTFGAGSRLTVL.

V gene TRBV4-1 combines with J gene TRBJ1-2; perhaps TRBD1 as D (5 bases). In germline, CDR1 is MGHRA, CDR2 YSYEKL. The V end lost 0 bases, the J end lost 6 bases, and 17 bases lay between the germline ends. The CDR3 contains 16 residues. The CDR3 DNA reads as TGCGCCAGCAGCCAAGATGGGGGGGGGAACGGCAATGGCTACACCTTC. This gives the protein CASSQDGGGNGNGYTF.

This sequence joins TRBV7-3 and TRBJ2-3; a possible D gene is TRBD2 (7 bases). Germline V gives CDR1 SGHTA, CDR2 FQGTGA. Trimming shortened V by 0 bases and J by 4 bases, and 11 bases separated the two germline ends. The length of the CDR3 is 15 residues. CDR3 in DNA: TGTGCCAGCAGCTTAACGTGGGGGGGCGCAGATACGCAGTATTTT. This codes for CASSLTWGGADTQYF.

The sample holds a few counts of this clone. This chain links TRBV6-5 with TRBJ2-7; a possible D gene is TRBD2 (6 bases). The germline V gene has CDR1 MNHEY and CDR2 SVGAGI. This CDR3 is built from 15 residues. The V end was cut by 6 bases, the J end by 4 bases, with 19 bases between. As DNA, the CDR3 is TGTGCCAGCAGCCCGGCGGGGCCTTTAACTTACGAGCAGTACTTC. The encoded protein is CASSPAGPLTYEQYF.

The V call is TRBV7-2, the J call TRBJ2-3, with 7 bases identical to TRBD2. There are 17 residues in the CDR3. V lost 4 bases to trimming and J lost 0 bases; unmatched junction nucleotides: 10. Germline values: CDR1 SGHTA, CDR2 FQGNSA. DNA for the CDR3: TGTGCCAGCAGCTCCGGCTTAGCGGGCACTAGCACAGATACGCAGTATTTT. Residues: CASSSGLAGTSTDTQYF.

In its sample, this clone was seen once. The chain recombines TRBV18 with TRBJ2-7; D is possibly TRBD1 (6 bases). Between the trimmed V and J ends, which lost 2 bases and 6 bases, there was a span of 14 bases. Germline CDR1 KGHSH, CDR2 LQKENI. The CDR3 has 14 residues. As DNA, the CDR3 is TGTGCCAGCTCACCAAACAGGGCGAGGGGCGAGCAGTACTTC. This codes for CASSPNRARGEQYF.

J is TRBJ2-1 and V is TRBV30; tentative D call: TRBD2 (5 bases). The CDR3 runs to 13 residues. Germline V gene lookup returns CDR1 GTSNPN and CDR2 SVGIG (reference sequence). V was trimmed by 4 bases and J by 10 bases, leaving 17 bases between them. CDR3 DNA: TGTGCCTGGACGCCGGGATCAGAGGGAGAGCAGTTCTTC. Translated: CAWTPGSEGEQFF.

The chain couples TRBV27 to TRBJ1-6, with TRBD1 as a possible D gene (6 bases). The CDR3 runs 16 residues. CDR1 and CDR2 (germline): MNHEY, SMNVEV (reference sequence). Trimming stripped 7 bases from V and 5 bases from J, with 18 bases between. The CDR3 protein is CASTTAGGANNSPLHF. The CDR3 nucleotides read TGTGCCAGCACCACTGCGGGGGGGGCTAATAATTCACCCCTCCACTTT.

V is TRBV18 and J is TRBJ2-1, with D possibly being TRBD1 (6 bases). The CDR3 totals 13 residues. Germline CDR1 reads KGHSH; CDR2 reads LQKENI. Trimming left V 6 bases short and J 12 bases short, with 18 bases between. The CDR3 here is CASSQGAGRGQFF. For the CDR3, the DNA is TGTGCCAGCTCCCAGGGTGCGGGCAGGGGGCAGTTCTTC.